The next 29 T cell receptor beta chains were all read from a single sample in a study of OX40 agonist ivuxolimab in advanced cancers. Data came from immunoSEQ multiplex PCR; TCRdb stores just in-frame clones and leaves some out. The repertoire consists of 50,000 to 70,000 clones, with 87% occurring once and the leading ten covering around 0.78%. Sequencing used CD4+ or CD8+ T cells sorted from blood, obtained in a trial of the OX40 agonist ivuxolimab. The receptors derive from an adult with an advanced solid tumor such as melanoma, head and neck, liver or kidney cancer.

This sequence joins TRBV30 and TRBJ2-1; 10 bases match TRBD2. Germline CDR1 GTSNPN, CDR2 SVGIG (reference sequence). The CDR3 totals 15 residues. The V and J ends lost 0 bases and 7 bases, in that order; junction bases with no gene match: 6. The CDR3 reads CAWSVRGLAWNEQFF. CDR3 coding DNA: TGTGCCTGGAGTGTAAGGGGACTAGCGTGGAATGAGCAGTTCTTC.

The J gene is TRBJ2-7, the V gene TRBV11-2, with D possibly TRBD2 on 5 matching bases. CDR1 and CDR2 from the germline V gene are SGHAT and FQNNGV. V gave up 5 bases and J gave up 9 bases, with 17 bases separating them. This CDR3 spans 13 amino acids. The CDR3 DNA reads TGTGCCAGCAGCCCCGACTGGAGGAGAGGGCAGTACTTC. This encodes CASSPDWRRGQYF.

This sequence joins TRBV19 and TRBJ1-1; D gene ambiguous. The CDR3 spans 12 residues. The V and J ends lost 3 bases and 6 bases respectively, with 8 bases between them. CDR1 is LNHDA, CDR2 SQIVND, per germline (reference sequence). For the CDR3, the DNA is TGTGCCAGTAGTATCCGGGCCGCTGAAGCTTTCTTT. This gives the protein CASSIRAAEAFF.

This rearrangement joins TRBV7-3 to TRBJ2-2; D uncertain. CDR3 length: 16 amino acids. V was cut by 5 bases and J by 1 base, with 14 bases left in between. The V gene's germline CDR1 is SGHTA and CDR2 FQGTGA. In DNA, the CDR3 is TGTGCCAGCAGCCTAGTGAGGTCGAGGAACACCGGGGAGCTGTTTTTT. Translation: CASSLVRSRNTGELFF.

The chain is built from TRBV5-6 and TRBJ1-5; D is unclear. The CDR3 extends over 16 amino acids. V was trimmed by 2 bases and J by 3 bases, leaving 15 bases between them. Looked up from germline, CDR1 is SGHDT and CDR2 is YYEEEE. The CDR3 here is CASSFFGRGPNQPQHF. The CDR3 nucleotides read TGTGCCAGCAGCTTTTTTGGCCGGGGTCCCAATCAGCCCCAGCATTTT. Filled out from reference TRBV5-6 and TRBJ1-5, the complete variable domain reads DAGVTQSPTHLIKTRGQQVTLRCSPKSGHDTVSWYQQALGQGPQFIFQYYEEEERQRGNFPDRFSGHQFPNYSSELNVNALLLGDSALYLCASSFFGRGPNQPQHFGDGTRLSIL.

This clone was observed once. The genes are TRBV30 and TRBJ1-4; the D is unclear. CDR3 length: 14 residues. The V gene's germline CDR1 is GTSNPN and CDR2 SVGIG (reference sequence). V dropped 5 bases and J dropped 2 bases, with 12 bases sitting between them. CDR3 residues: CAWGLAGTNEKLFF. DNA of the CDR3: TGTGCCTGGGGCCTGGCCGGCACTAATGAAAAACTGTTTTTT.

The genes are TRBV7-9 and TRBJ2-3; no clear D. CDR3 length equals 14 residues. Germline V lookup: CDR1 SEHNR, CDR2 FQNEAQ (reference sequence). V was trimmed by 1 base and J by 4 bases, leaving 9 bases between them. CDR3: CASSLGASADTQYF. In DNA form, the CDR3 reads TGTGCCAGCAGCTTAGGGGCTTCTGCAGATACGCAGTATTTT.

This chain uses TRBV21-1 with TRBJ1-1; TRBD1, the D gene given by the table, was not confirmed from the DNA. TRBV21-1 counts as a pseudogene. CDR3 size: 13 residues. The CDR3 spells CARDRSVNTEAFF. CDR3 nucleotides: TGTGCCAGGGACAGGTCAGTGAACACTGAAGCTTTCTTT.

CDR3 coding DNA: TGTGCCAGCACCCGAGGGGGGAGAATCCGGGAGCTGTTTTTT. This codes for CASTRGGRIRELFF. The gene calls are TRBV5-6 and TRBJ2-2, with D possibly being TRBD1 or TRBD2 (6 bases each). The CDR3 has 14 residues. With 6 bases removed from V and 9 bases from J, the gap between germline ends came to 18 bases. The germline V gene encodes CDR1 SGHDT and CDR2 YYEEEE.

This clone was found once. This rearrangement joins TRBV7-9 to TRBJ1-2, with TRBD1 as a possible D gene (5 bases). This CDR3 is built from 14 residues. Germline loops: CDR1 SEHNR, CDR2 FQNEAQ (reference sequence). Deletions cut 5 bases from V and 8 bases from J, with 18 bases between. CDR3 residues: CASSIGTGDRGYTF. CDR3 nucleotides: TGTGCCAGCAGCATCGGGACGGGCGATCGAGGCTACACCTTC.

CDR3 nucleotides: TGCGCCAGCAGTGACACCGCCGGGACCCAGTACTTC. It encodes CASSDTAGTQYF. The chain carries TRBV10-1 and TRBJ2-5; no definite D call. Germline CDR1 WNHNN, CDR2 SYGVQD (reference sequence). V was trimmed by 3 bases and J by 7 bases, leaving 9 bases between them. This CDR3 comprises 12 residues.

V is TRBV27 and J is TRBJ2-4; 8 bases match TRBD1. Per germline, CDR1 MNHEY and CDR2 SMNVEV (reference sequence). The CDR3 has 16 residues. The J segment lost 1 base and the V segment lost 5 bases, leaving 7 bases of the junction unmatched. In nucleotides, the CDR3 is TGTGCCAGCAGTGAGACAGGGGCTGGGGCCAAAAACATTCAGTACTTC. Its protein product is CASSETGAGAKNIQYF.

The V gene is TRBV27, the J gene TRBJ2-6; tentative D call: TRBD1 (5 bases). The V end lost 7 bases, the J end lost 2 bases, and 18 bases lay between the germline ends. This CDR3 spans 17 amino acids. Looked up from germline, CDR1 is MNHEY and CDR2 is SMNVEV (reference sequence). DNA for the CDR3: TGTGCCAGCACCCCACGAGGTGGCAGGGCTGGGGCCAACGTCCTGACTTTC. Its protein is CASTPRGGRAGANVLTF.

The CDR3 is CASSWQGMNTGELFF. CDR3 DNA: TGTGCCAGCAGTTGGCAGGGCATGAACACCGGGGAGCTGTTTTTT. V is TRBV27 and J is TRBJ2-2; D may be TRBD1 (5 bases). The germline V and J ends were trimmed by 4 bases and 1 base, with 10 bases remaining between them. This CDR3 spans 15 amino acids. The germline V gene has CDR1 MNHEY and CDR2 SMNVEV (reference sequence).

This chain uses TRBV9 with TRBJ2-3; TRBD1 is a possible D gene (6 bases). The V gene lost 5 bases and the J gene lost 6 bases, with 16 bases spanning the gap. The CDR3 length is 14 residues. Per the germline V gene, CDR1 is SGDLS and CDR2 is YYNGEE. CDR3 nucleotides: TGTGCCAGCAGTGCCGTGAGGGGGACCGATACGCAGTATTTT. Its translation: CASSAVRGTDTQYF.

The chain links TRBV19 to TRBJ2-1; the D gene is possibly TRBD2 (7 bases). V lost 4 bases to trimming and J lost 8 bases, with 15 bases between them. The CDR3 length is 14 residues. Germline V gene data show CDR1 as LNHDA and CDR2 as SQIVND (reference sequence). The CDR3 sequence is CASSRRGQVDEQFF. CDR3 DNA: TGTGCCAGTAGTAGGCGGGGGCAAGTTGATGAGCAGTTCTTC.

The chain links TRBV19 to TRBJ2-2; D may be TRBD1 or TRBD2 (5 bases each). The CDR3 runs 14 residues. V dropped 7 bases and J dropped 2 bases, with 11 bases sitting between them. Germline V lookup: CDR1 LNHDA, CDR2 SQIVND (reference sequence). CDR3 in amino acids: CASIGTANTGELFF. Here the CDR3 DNA reads TGTGCCAGTATAGGGACGGCTAACACCGGGGAGCTGTTTTTT.

The V gene is TRBV7-2, the J gene TRBJ2-2; 9 nucleotides align to TRBD1. The CDR3 consists of 16 residues. The germline V gene has CDR1 SGHTA and CDR2 FQGNSA. V dropped 5 bases and J dropped 1; count of bases not matched to a gene: 5. CDR3 region: CASSPRTGVNTGELFF. DNA for the CDR3: TGTGCCAGCAGCCCAAGGACAGGGGTGAACACCGGGGAGCTGTTTTTT. The variable domain in full, with the rest retrieved from reference TRBV7-2 and TRBJ2-2, is GAGVSQSPSNKVTEKGKDVELRCDPISGHTALYWYRQSLGQGLEFLIYFQGNSAPDKSGLPSDRFSAERTGGSVSTLTIQRTQQEDSAVYLCASSPRTGVNTGELFFGEGSRLTVL.

The chain links TRBV11-1 to TRBJ2-1; D perhaps matches TRBD1 (5 bases). Germline V gene lookup returns CDR1 SGHAT and CDR2 FQDESV (reference sequence). The ends were cut back, 3 bases at V and 1 base at J, with 7 bases in the middle. The CDR3 runs 14 residues. The CDR3 spells CASSFGASYNEQFF. CDR3 DNA: TGTGCCAGCAGCTTTGGGGCATCCTACAATGAGCAGTTCTTC.

DNA for the CDR3: TGTGCCAGCAGCTTGCAGGGGGGAAGCTATGGCTACACCTTC. Translating gives CASSLQGGSYGYTF. The chain links TRBV6-1 to TRBJ1-2, with TRBD1 matching over 7 bases. The CDR3 contains 14 residues. Looked up from germline, CDR1 is MNHNS and CDR2 is SASEGT. J gave up 4 bases and V 6 bases, and 8 bases lay outside the gene matches.

The chain links TRBV2 to TRBJ1-4; no clear D. Per germline, CDR1 SNHLY and CDR2 FYNNEI. The CDR3 contains 14 residues. V shed 4 bases and J shed 1 base, with 7 bases lying between them. This chain's CDR3 is CASSGGGTNEKLFF. The CDR3 DNA follows: TGTGCCAGCAGTGGCGGTGGAACTAATGAAAAACTGTTTTTT.

This chain uses TRBV6-5 with TRBJ1-2; 9 nucleotides line up with TRBD1. In germline, CDR1 is MNHEY, CDR2 SVGAGI. The CDR3 sequence is 12 residues long. V lost 5 bases to trimming and J lost 8 bases; unmatched junction nucleotides: 3. CDR3 loop: CASSRTGEGYTF. The CDR3 coding sequence is TGTGCCAGCAGTCGGACAGGGGAGGGCTACACCTTC.

The chain carries TRBV7-6 and TRBJ2-7, with 8 bases aligning to TRBD1. Germline CDR1 is SGHVS and CDR2 is FNYEAQ. This CDR3 has 17 amino acids. Losses at the gene ends were 5 bases for V and 5 bases for J; bases not matched to a gene: 17. The CDR3 sequence is CASSPSSLGRRGHEQYF. In DNA, the CDR3 is TGTGCCAGCAGCCCAAGTAGTCTGGGTCGCAGGGGGCACGAGCAGTACTTC.

This sequence joins TRBV10-3 and TRBJ2-2, with D possibly TRBD1 on 5 matching bases. Germline values: CDR1 ENHRY, CDR2 SYGVKD. The CDR3 extends over 15 amino acids. V dropped 3 bases and J dropped 0 bases, with 8 bases sitting between them. For the CDR3, the DNA is TGTGCCATCAGTGAACAGGTTACGAACACCGGGGAGCTGTTTTTT. This codes for CAISEQVTNTGELFF.

The rearrangement joins TRBV5-8 to TRBJ1-3; the D gene is possibly TRBD1 (5 bases). CDR3 length: 16 residues. The germline CDR1 and CDR2 sequences are SGHTS and YDEGEE. The germline V and J ends were trimmed by 4 bases and 0 bases, with 14 bases remaining between them. In DNA, the CDR3 is TGTGCCAGCAGCATACGACAGACTTACTCTGGAAACACCATATATTTT. Translation: CASSIRQTYSGNTIYF.

The V gene is TRBV4-1, the J gene TRBJ2-3; TRBD2 matches 7 bases. V dropped 4 bases and J dropped 2; count of bases not matched to a gene: 6. CDR3 length: 15 residues. Germline V gives CDR1 MGHRA, CDR2 YSYEKL. CDR3 sequence (DNA): TGCGCCAGCAGCCCCGGACTAGGAGACACAGATACGCAGTATTTT. Its translation: CASSPGLGDTDTQYF.

The chain uses TRBV19 and TRBJ2-7; TRBD2 agrees at 8 bases. The CDR3 has 14 residues. Per the germline V gene, CDR1 is LNHDA and CDR2 is SQIVND (reference sequence). V trimming: 6 bases; J trimming: 4 bases; junction bases outside the gene matches: 8. CDR3 coding DNA: TGTGCCAGTAGCATATCCCAGCGGGAGTACGAGCAGTACTTC. It codes for CASSISQREYEQYF.

The genes are TRBV5-6 and TRBJ2-1; 7 bases are a match to TRBD1. The CDR3 runs to 13 residues. Germline assignment: CDR1 SGHDT and CDR2 YYEEEE. J was trimmed by 9 bases and V by 3 bases; bases with no gene match: 6. Here the CDR3 reads CASSWENRGEQFF. As DNA, the CDR3 is TGTGCCAGCAGCTGGGAGAACAGGGGTGAGCAGTTCTTC. The full variable domain, completed using reference TRBV5-6 and TRBJ2-1, is DAGVTQSPTHLIKTRGQQVTLRCSPKSGHDTVSWYQQALGQGPQFIFQYYEEEERQRGNFPDRFSGHQFPNYSSELNVNALLLGDSALYLCASSWENRGEQFFGPGTRLTVL.

The genes are TRBV30 and TRBJ1-5; possibly TRBD1 for D (5 bases). V lost 2 bases and J lost 7, with 12 bases in between. This CDR3 spans 13 amino acids. Germline loops: CDR1 GTSNPN, CDR2 SVGIG (reference sequence). The CDR3 DNA reads as TGTGCCTGGAGTTTGCAGGGAGGACAGCCCCAGCATTTT. Amino acid sequence: CAWSLQGGQPQHF.